The T cell receptor beta chain described here comes from a study of blood T cell repertoires in COVID-19. V was cut by 0 bases and J by 6 bases, with 14 bases left in between. The germline V gene has CDR1 LGHDT and CDR2 YNNKEL (reference sequence). The CDR3 covers 15 residues. This clone was seen just once. The authors' processing: Reference gene primer amplification gave estimated nucleated cell counts. Only in-frame clones appear in the TCRdb table, and some are missing; sequencing was by immunoSEQ multiplex PCR. V and J calls and clone size are as listed in that table; D and trimming were resolved from the DNA. The repertoire holds some 150,000 clones, approximately 80% seen once, with about 3% in the top ten.

The V and J genes are TRBV3-1 (or the pseudogene TRBV3-2) and TRBJ1-2; D is undetermined. The TCR originated in a woman aged 35 to 49 with active or convalescent COVID-19. The sequencing input was peripheral blood. CDR3 sequence: CASSQDMGRPNGYTF. CDR3 bases: TGTGCCAGCAGCCAAGATATGGGGAGGCCGAATGGCTACACCTTC.